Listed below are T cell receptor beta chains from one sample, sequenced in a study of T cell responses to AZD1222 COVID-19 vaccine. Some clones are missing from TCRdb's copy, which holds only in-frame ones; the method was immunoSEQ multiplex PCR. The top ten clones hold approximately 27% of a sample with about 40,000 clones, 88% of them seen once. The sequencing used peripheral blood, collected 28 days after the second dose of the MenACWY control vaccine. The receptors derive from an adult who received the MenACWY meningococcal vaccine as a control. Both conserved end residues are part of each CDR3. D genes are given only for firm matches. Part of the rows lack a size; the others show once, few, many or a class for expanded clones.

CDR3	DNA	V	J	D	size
CASSVSSPYNEQFF	TGTGCCAGCAGCGTTAGTAGCCCCTACAATGAGCAGTTCTTC	TRBV9	TRBJ2-1	.	.
CASSSVAGGNTEAFF	TGTGCCAGCAGTTCGGTCGCGGGGGGGAACACTGAAGCTTTCTTT	TRBV28	TRBJ1-1	.	.
CASSPQSGNYGYTF	TGTGCCAGCAGCCCCCAATCCGGGAACTATGGCTACACCTTC	TRBV7-3	TRBJ1-2	.	once
CASSRDSYEQYF	TGTGCCAGCAGTCGGGACTCCTACGAGCAGTACTTC	TRBV28	TRBJ2-7	.	.
CASSSWDANQETQYF	TGCGCCAGCAGCTCATGGGACGCCAACCAAGAGACCCAGTACTTC	TRBV5-1	TRBJ2-5	.	few
CASSLEGTGANVLTF	TGTGCCAGCAGCTTGGAGGGGACTGGGGCCAACGTCCTGACTTTC	TRBV5-6	TRBJ2-6	.	.
CASSQDSGRAQETQYF	TGCGCCAGCAGCCAAGATAGCGGGAGGGCCCAAGAGACCCAGTACTTC	TRBV5-1	TRBJ2-5	TRBD2	.
CASSYSRLYQETQYF	TGTGCCAGCAGTTACTCGAGGCTGTACCAAGAGACCCAGTACTTC	TRBV6-2/TRBV6-3	TRBJ2-5	.	.
CASSVPPQGKGYTF	TGTGCCAGCAGTGTTCCTCCACAGGGAAAGGGCTACACCTTC	TRBV2	TRBJ1-2	.	.
CASSPSGGVRNIQYF	TGTGCCAGCAGCCCCTCGGGCGGAGTCAGAAACATTCAGTACTTC	TRBV6-6	TRBJ2-4	.	.
CATSASSGNNYNEQFF	TGTGCCACCAGTGCATCCAGCGGAAACAACTACAATGAGCAGTTCTTC	TRBV24-1	TRBJ2-1	.	once
CVRSLSLGRTYGGYTF	TGTGTCAGAAGCTTAAGTTTGGGACGGACTTATGGTGGCTACACCTTC	TRBV7-5	TRBJ1-2	.	.
CASSNRGDTIYF	TGTGCCAGCTCAAATAGGGGGGACACCATATATTTT	TRBV5-4	TRBJ1-3	.	.
CASSWTGQSSYEQYF	TGCGCCAGCAGCTGGACGGGACAGAGCTCCTACGAGCAGTACTTC	TRBV5-1	TRBJ2-7	TRBD1	.
CAWSALGALGQPQHF	TGTGCCTGGAGTGCCCTGGGGGCGCTGGGACAGCCCCAGCATTTT	TRBV30	TRBJ1-5	.	few
CASSFRDRLYEQYF	TGTGCCAGCAGTTTCCGGGACCGACTCTACGAGCAGTACTTC	TRBV27	TRBJ2-7	.	.
CASSKTRVDKNIQYF	TGTGCCAGCAGCAAAACGAGGGTGGACAAAAACATTCAGTACTTC	TRBV21-1	TRBJ2-4	.	.
CASSPRAVSQPDEQFF	TGTGCCAGCAGCCCGAGAGCGGTATCCCAACCGGATGAGCAGTTCTTC	TRBV3-1/TRBV3-2	TRBJ2-1	.	.